The 5 T cell receptor beta chains reported below all come from one sample, sequenced in a study of blood T cell repertoires in COVID-19. TCRdb keeps only in-frame clones here, not all; method: immunoSEQ multiplex PCR. The sample yields roughly 280,000 clones, about 86% seen once. Sequenced: peripheral blood. The receptors derive from a man aged 18 to 30 with active or convalescent COVID-19.

The chain is built from TRBV2 and TRBJ1-2; perhaps TRBD1 as D (6 bases). The CDR3 is 14 residues long. V lost 3 bases to trimming and J lost 3 bases, with 11 bases between them. The germline gives CDR1 SNHLY, CDR2 FYNNEI. The CDR3 spells CASSEQTGYYGYTF. The CDR3 coding sequence is TGTGCCAGCAGTGAGCAGACAGGCTACTATGGCTACACCTTC.

The rearrangement uses TRBV3-1 (or the pseudogene TRBV3-2) and TRBJ2-3; 13 positions match TRBD2. Germline loops: CDR1 LGHDT, CDR2 YNNKEL (reference sequence). The CDR3 sequence is 15 residues long. V lost 0 bases to trimming and J lost 9 bases; unmatched junction nucleotides: 3. The CDR3 coding sequence is TGTGCCAGCAGCCAAGAACTAGCGGGGGGGCGAACGCAGTATTTT. This encodes CASSQELAGGRTQYF.

This clone was observed a single time. The J gene is TRBJ2-1, the V gene TRBV4-2, with TRBD2 matching 8 bases. CDR1 is LGHNA, CDR2 YNFKEQ, per germline. Trimming at V came to 1 base and at J to 4 bases, leaving 6 bases not matched to a gene. This CDR3 contains 16 residues. The CDR3 region has the DNA TGTGCCAGCAGCCAAGCGGCGGGGGGCGGGTACAATGAGCAGTTCTTC. Residues: CASSQAAGGGYNEQFF.

The chain combines TRBV2 with TRBJ2-3; TRBD1 matches 7 bases. Losses at the gene ends were 6 bases for V and 13 bases for J; bases not matched to a gene: 16. Germline lookup yields CDR1 SNHLY and CDR2 FYNNEI. CDR3 length: 14 residues. The CDR3 here is CASRRDGPGQPKYF. The CDR3 coding sequence is TGTGCCAGCAGACGGGATGGTCCGGGACAGCCAAAGTATTTT.

The CDR3 spells CASSGGQEQRGDTF. The CDR3 DNA follows: TGTGCCAGCAGCGGAGGACAGGAACAAAGGGGCGACACCTTC. The chain couples TRBV3-1 (or the pseudogene TRBV3-2) to TRBJ1-2, with 7 nucleotides matching TRBD1. CDR1 is LGHDT, CDR2 YNNKEL, per germline (reference sequence). With 5 bases clipped from V and 12 bases from J, the junction kept 15 bases outside the gene matches. This CDR3 contains 14 residues.